This TCR beta chain was observed in a study of OX40 agonist ivuxolimab in advanced cancers. Measured with immunoSEQ multiplex PCR; TCRdb has only the in-frame clones, and not every one. The table includes tens of thousands of clones, approximately 90% detected once. The CDR3 runs to 14 residues. V gave up 0 bases and J gave up 1 base; unmatched junction bases: 1. Germline V gene lookup returns CDR1 SGHRS and CDR2 YFSETQ. The chain joins TRBV5-1 to TRBJ2-7; 7 nucleotides align to TRBD1. The sample here was CD4+ or CD8+ T cells sorted from blood, taken in a trial of the OX40 agonist ivuxolimab. This TCR came from an adult with an advanced solid tumor such as melanoma, head and neck, liver or kidney cancer. CDR3 bases: TGCGCCAGCAGCTTGGTACAGGGGTCCTACGAGCAGTACTTC. Translating it yields CASSLVQGSYEQYF.